These 14 T cell receptor beta chains originate from one sample sequenced in a study of shared clonotypes between healthy human individuals. The assay was immunoSEQ multiplex PCR, and TCRdb's table has in-frame clones only and misses some. Among millions of clones listed, approximately 93% were seen once. Source material: naive CD4+ T cells from PBMCs. The subset here: CD45RA+ positively selected. These receptors were collected from a man between 18 and 35 years old in good health. Some clones in this sample may be carry-over from other donors' samples.

The rearrangement joins TRBV23-1 to TRBJ1-5, with D perhaps matching TRBD1 (5 bases). TRBV23-1 is sorted into the ORF group, with uncertain function. The CDR3 has 19 residues. Trimming took 3 bases from V and 0 from J, leaving 21 bases between them. CDR3 residues: CASSHWGGLPYNSNQPQHF. CDR3 in DNA: TGCGCCAGCAGTCACTGGGGGGGTTTGCCCTACAATAGCAATCAGCCCCAGCATTTT.

The chain has TRBV7-3 and TRBJ2-3; D is undetermined. Looked up from germline, CDR1 is SGHTA and CDR2 is FQGTGA. V was clipped by 2 bases and J by 2 bases, with 20 bases between them. This CDR3 is 18 amino acids long. The CDR3 DNA reads TGTGCCAGCAGCTTATACCCGGAGCGCGGCGTTAACACAGATACGCAGTATTTT. Amino acid sequence: CASSLYPERGVNTDTQYF.

The chain carries TRBV5-1 and TRBJ1-2; the D gene is possibly TRBD1 (6 bases). The germline V and J ends were trimmed by 4 bases and 0 bases, with 16 bases remaining between them. The CDR3 has 16 residues. In germline, CDR1 is SGHRS, CDR2 YFSETQ. The CDR3, as DNA: TGCGCCAGCAGCAGTGCTTCACAGGGAACTAACTATGGCTACACCTTC. Protein sequence: CASSSASQGTNYGYTF.

The gene calls are TRBV5-1 and TRBJ2-3, with D possibly called TRBD1 or TRBD2 (5 bases each). The germline V gene encodes CDR1 SGHRS and CDR2 YFSETQ. CDR3 length: 14 amino acids. Trimming removed 2 bases at V and 5 bases at J, with 12 bases between. The CDR3 nucleotides read TGCGCCAGCAGCTTTGAGGGGCCTCAAGATACGCAGTATTTT. This encodes CASSFEGPQDTQYF.

The chain has TRBV7-3 and TRBJ2-1; D is undetermined. The V end lost 4 bases, the J end lost 0 bases, and 13 bases lay between the germline ends. This CDR3 has 16 residues. Germline V gene sequence: CDR1 SGHTA, CDR2 FQGTGA. CDR3 in amino acids: CASSSRAVFSYNEQFF. In DNA form, the CDR3 reads TGTGCCAGCAGCTCCCGGGCAGTATTCTCCTACAATGAGCAGTTCTTC.

This clone was observed a single time. V gene TRBV11-2 combines with J gene TRBJ2-7; 10 nucleotides agree with TRBD2. Germline V gives CDR1 SGHAT, CDR2 FQNNGV. The CDR3 spans 16 residues. With 6 bases clipped from V and 3 bases from J, the junction kept 11 bases outside the gene matches. In DNA form, the CDR3 reads TGTGCCAGCAGTCCACACTGGACTAGCGGACTCTACGAGCAGTACTTC. Translated: CASSPHWTSGLYEQYF.

J is TRBJ2-6 and V is TRBV7-9, with 8 bases matching TRBD1. The CDR3 is 18 residues long. CDR1 is SEHNR, CDR2 FQNEAQ, per germline (reference sequence). The J segment lost 1 base and the V segment lost 5 bases, leaving 10 bases of the junction unmatched. The CDR3 reads CASSIGQGLVSGANVLTF. The CDR3 DNA is TGTGCCAGCAGCATCGGACAGGGTTTGGTTTCTGGGGCCAACGTCCTGACTTTC. The full variable domain, rest sourced from reference TRBV7-9 and TRBJ2-6, is DTGVSQNPRHKITKRGQNVTFRCDPISEHNRLYWYRQTLGQGPEFLTYFQNEAQLEKSRLLSDRFSAERPKGSFSTLEIQRTEQGDSAMYLCASSIGQGLVSGANVLTFGAGSRLTVL.

The chain joins TRBV6-6 to TRBJ2-7; D is possibly TRBD1 (6 bases). The CDR3 covers 14 residues. The V end lost 6 bases, the J end lost 1 base, and 13 bases lay between the germline ends. Germline loops: CDR1 MNHNY, CDR2 SVGAGI (reference sequence). The CDR3 is CASSYRDQSYEQYF. The CDR3 DNA reads as TGTGCCAGCAGCTACAGGGATCAATCCTACGAGCAGTACTTC.

V and J are TRBV5-4 and TRBJ2-1; TRBD2 matches at 9 bases. The trim removed 3 bases at V and 9 bases at J, leaving 13 bases unmatched. The CDR3 runs 16 residues. Germline V CDR1 and CDR2: SGHNT, YYREEE (reference sequence). The CDR3 region is CASSWDSGGRAVEQFF. The CDR3 DNA is TGTGCCAGCAGCTGGGATTCTGGCGGGAGGGCCGTTGAGCAGTTCTTC. Supplemented by reference TRBV5-4 and TRBJ2-1, the full variable domain reads ETGVTQSPTHLIKTRGQQVTLRCSSQSGHNTVSWYQQALGQGPQFIFQYYREEENGRGNFPPRFSGLQFPNYSSELNVNALELDDSALYLCASSWDSGGRAVEQFFGPGTRLTVL.

This clone was detected only a few times. The V and J genes are TRBV29-1 and TRBJ1-1; D might be TRBD1 (5 bases). V lost 7 bases, J lost 0 bases, and 9 bases lay in between. The germline V gene encodes CDR1 SQVTM and CDR2 ANQGSEA. CDR3 length: 12 residues. Here the CDR3 DNA reads TGCAGCGCCCAGACAGTGAACACTGAAGCTTTCTTT. As protein: CSAQTVNTEAFF.

V gene TRBV28 combines with J gene TRBJ2-1, with TRBD2 identical over 12 bases. The length of the CDR3 is 18 residues. Germline-derived CDR1 and CDR2 are MDHEN and SYDVKM. V was pared by 4 bases and J by 8 bases, with 15 bases of the junction left unmatched. CDR3 loop: CASSSGGLAGGWADEQFF. CDR3 bases: TGTGCCAGCAGTTCAGGAGGGCTAGCGGGAGGGTGGGCAGATGAGCAGTTCTTC.

The rearrangement uses TRBV14 and TRBJ1-1, with D tentatively TRBD1 (5 bases). Trimming stripped 0 bases from V and 11 bases from J, with 7 bases between. This CDR3 spans 11 amino acids. Germline V lookup: CDR1 SGHDN, CDR2 FVKESK. DNA of the CDR3: TGTGCCAGCAGCCAAGATGGGGGGGCTTTCTTT. It is translated as CASSQDGGAFF.

This chain links TRBV2 with TRBJ2-3; no definite D call. In germline, CDR1 is SNHLY, CDR2 FYNNEI. This CDR3 has 14 residues. V lost 5 bases, J lost 6 bases, and 15 bases lay in between. CDR3 amino acids: CASSPGLIGDTQYF. CDR3 in DNA: TGTGCCAGCAGTCCCGGTCTAATAGGCGATACGCAGTATTTT.

The chain is built from TRBV6-1 and TRBJ2-2; TRBD2 might be the D (5 bases). Trimming took 3 bases from V and 2 from J, leaving 19 bases between them. The CDR3 contains 18 residues. Germline loops: CDR1 MNHNS, CDR2 SASEGT. The DNA of the CDR3 is TGTGCCAGCAGTGATCGAGGGAGTTTTCGGCCCAACACCGGGGAGCTGTTTTTT. Residues: CASSDRGSFRPNTGELFF.